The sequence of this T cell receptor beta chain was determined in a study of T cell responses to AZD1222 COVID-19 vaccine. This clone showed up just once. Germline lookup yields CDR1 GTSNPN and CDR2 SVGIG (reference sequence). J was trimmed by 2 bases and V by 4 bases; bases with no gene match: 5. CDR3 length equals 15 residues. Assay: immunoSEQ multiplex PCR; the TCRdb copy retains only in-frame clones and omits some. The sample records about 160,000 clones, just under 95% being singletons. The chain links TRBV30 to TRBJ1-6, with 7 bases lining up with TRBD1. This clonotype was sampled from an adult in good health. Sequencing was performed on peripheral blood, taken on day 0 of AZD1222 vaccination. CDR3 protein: CAWTQGTAYNSPLHF. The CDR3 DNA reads TGTGCCTGGACACAGGGGACCGCCTATAATTCACCCCTCCACTTT.